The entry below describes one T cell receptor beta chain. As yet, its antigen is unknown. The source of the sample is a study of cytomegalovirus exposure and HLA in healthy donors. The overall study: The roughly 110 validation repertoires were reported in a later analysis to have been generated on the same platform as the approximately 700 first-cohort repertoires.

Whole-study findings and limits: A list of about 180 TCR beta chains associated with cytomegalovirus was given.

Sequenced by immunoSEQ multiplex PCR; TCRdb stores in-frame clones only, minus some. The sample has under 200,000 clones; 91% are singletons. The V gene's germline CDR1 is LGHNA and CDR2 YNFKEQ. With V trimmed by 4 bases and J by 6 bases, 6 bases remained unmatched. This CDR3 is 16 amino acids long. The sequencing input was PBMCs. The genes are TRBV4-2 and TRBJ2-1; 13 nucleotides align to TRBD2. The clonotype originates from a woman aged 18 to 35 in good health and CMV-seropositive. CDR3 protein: CASSPRLAGGLNEQFF. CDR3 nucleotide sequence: TGTGCCAGCAGCCCACGACTAGCGGGAGGCCTCAATGAGCAGTTCTTC.